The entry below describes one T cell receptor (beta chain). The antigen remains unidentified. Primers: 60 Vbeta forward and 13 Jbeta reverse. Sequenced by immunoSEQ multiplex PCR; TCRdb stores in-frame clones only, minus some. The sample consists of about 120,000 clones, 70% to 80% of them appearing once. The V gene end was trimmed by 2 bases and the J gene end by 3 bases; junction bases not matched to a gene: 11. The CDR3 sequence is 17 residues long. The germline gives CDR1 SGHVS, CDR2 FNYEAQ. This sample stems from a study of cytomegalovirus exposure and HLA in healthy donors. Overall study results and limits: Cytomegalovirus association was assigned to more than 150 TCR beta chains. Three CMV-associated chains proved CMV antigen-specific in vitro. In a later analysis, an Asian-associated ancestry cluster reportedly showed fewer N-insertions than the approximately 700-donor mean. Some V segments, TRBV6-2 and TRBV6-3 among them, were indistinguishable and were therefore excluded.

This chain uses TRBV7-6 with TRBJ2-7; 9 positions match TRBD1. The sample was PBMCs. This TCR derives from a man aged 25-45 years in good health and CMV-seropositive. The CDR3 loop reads CASSLYLEGQGNYEQYF. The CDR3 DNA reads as TGTGCCAGCAGCTTATATTTGGAAGGACAGGGGAACTACGAGCAGTACTTC. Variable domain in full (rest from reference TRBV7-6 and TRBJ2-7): GAGVSQSPRYKVTKRGQDVALRCDPISGHVSLYWYRQALGQGPEFLTYFNYEAQQDKSGLPNDRFSAERPEGSISTLTIQRTEQRDSAMYRCASSLYLEGQGNYEQYFGPGTRLTVT.